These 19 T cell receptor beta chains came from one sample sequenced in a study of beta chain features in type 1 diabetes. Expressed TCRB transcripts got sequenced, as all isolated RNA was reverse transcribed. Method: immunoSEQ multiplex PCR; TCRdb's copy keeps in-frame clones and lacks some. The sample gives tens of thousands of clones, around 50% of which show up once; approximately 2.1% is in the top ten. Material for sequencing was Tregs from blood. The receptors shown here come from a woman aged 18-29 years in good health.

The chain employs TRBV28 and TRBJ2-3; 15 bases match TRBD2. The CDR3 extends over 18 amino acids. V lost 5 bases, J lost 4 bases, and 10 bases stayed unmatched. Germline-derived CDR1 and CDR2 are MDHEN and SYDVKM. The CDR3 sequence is CASSRTTGLAGGADTQYF. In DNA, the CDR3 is TGTGCCAGCAGTCGCACTACAGGACTAGCGGGAGGGGCAGATACGCAGTATTTT.

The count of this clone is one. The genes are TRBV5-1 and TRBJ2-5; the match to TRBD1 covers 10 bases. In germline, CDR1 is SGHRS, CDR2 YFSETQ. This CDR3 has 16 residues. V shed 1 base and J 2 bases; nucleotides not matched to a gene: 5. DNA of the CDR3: TGCGCCAGCAGCTTGTTGGGACAGGGGACACAAGAGACCCAGTACTTC. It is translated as CASSLLGQGTQETQYF.

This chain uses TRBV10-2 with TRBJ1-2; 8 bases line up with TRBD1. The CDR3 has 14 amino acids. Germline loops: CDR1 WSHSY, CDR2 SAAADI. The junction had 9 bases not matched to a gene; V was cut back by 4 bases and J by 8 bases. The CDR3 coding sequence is TGCGCCAGCAGTGTTCCAGGGGGCGCGGGCGGCTACACCTTC. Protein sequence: CASSVPGGAGGYTF.

The CDR3 DNA reads TGTGCCAGCAGGGATTCGGGTGTTGACACCATATATTTT. It encodes CASRDSGVDTIYF. The chain employs TRBV7-2 and TRBJ1-3; the D is unclear. The CDR3 runs to 13 residues. The V gene lost 6 bases and the J gene lost 8 bases, with 14 bases spanning the gap. Germline loops: CDR1 SGHTA, CDR2 FQGNSA.

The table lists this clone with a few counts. CDR3 DNA sequence: TGTGCCAGCAGCTTTGGAGGGAACTATGGCTACACCTTC. The encoded protein is CASSFGGNYGYTF. The chain is built from TRBV7-2 and TRBJ1-2; no reliable D call. Germline values: CDR1 SGHTA, CDR2 FQGNSA. The V gene lost 3 bases and the J gene lost 2 bases, with 7 bases spanning the gap. The CDR3 spans 13 residues. The full variable domain, completed using reference TRBV7-2 and TRBJ1-2, is GAGVSQSPSNKVTEKGKDVELRCDPISGHTALYWYRQSLGQGLEFLIYFQGNSAPDKSGLPSDRFSAERTGGSVSTLTIQRTQQEDSAVYLCASSFGGNYGYTFGSGTRLTVV.

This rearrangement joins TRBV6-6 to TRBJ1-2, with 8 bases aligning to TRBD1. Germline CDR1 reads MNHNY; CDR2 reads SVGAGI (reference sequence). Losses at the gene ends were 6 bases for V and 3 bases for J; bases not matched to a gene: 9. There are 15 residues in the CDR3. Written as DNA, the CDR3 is TGTGCCAGCAGCCACGGACAGGGTAGAGACTATGGCTACACCTTC. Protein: CASSHGQGRDYGYTF.

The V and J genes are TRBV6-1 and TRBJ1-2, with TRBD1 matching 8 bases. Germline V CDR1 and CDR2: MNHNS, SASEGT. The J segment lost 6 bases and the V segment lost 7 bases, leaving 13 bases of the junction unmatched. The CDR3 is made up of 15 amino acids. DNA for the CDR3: TGTGCCAGCATTCTAGACGCCGGGACAGGCCATGGCTACACCTTC. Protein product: CASILDAGTGHGYTF.

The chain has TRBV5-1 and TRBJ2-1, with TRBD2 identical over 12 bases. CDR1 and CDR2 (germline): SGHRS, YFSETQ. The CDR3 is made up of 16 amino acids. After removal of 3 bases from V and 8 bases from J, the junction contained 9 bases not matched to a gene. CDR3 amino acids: CASSSLEGTSGHEQFF. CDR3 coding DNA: TGCGCCAGCAGCTCCCTTGAGGGGACTAGCGGGCATGAGCAGTTCTTC.

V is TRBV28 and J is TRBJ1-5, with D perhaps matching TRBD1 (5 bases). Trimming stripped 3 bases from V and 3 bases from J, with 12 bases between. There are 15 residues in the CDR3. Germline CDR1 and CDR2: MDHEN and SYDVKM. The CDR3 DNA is TGTGCCAGCAGTTTGAAGGCAGGGCACAATCAGCCCCAGCATTTT. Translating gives CASSLKAGHNQPQHF.

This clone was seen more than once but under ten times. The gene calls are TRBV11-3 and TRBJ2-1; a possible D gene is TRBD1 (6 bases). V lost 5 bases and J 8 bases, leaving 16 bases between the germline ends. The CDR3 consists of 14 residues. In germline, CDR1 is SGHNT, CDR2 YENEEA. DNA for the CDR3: TGTGCCAGCAGCCCCTTACAGGGTAGGGATGAGCAGTTCTTC. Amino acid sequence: CASSPLQGRDEQFF.

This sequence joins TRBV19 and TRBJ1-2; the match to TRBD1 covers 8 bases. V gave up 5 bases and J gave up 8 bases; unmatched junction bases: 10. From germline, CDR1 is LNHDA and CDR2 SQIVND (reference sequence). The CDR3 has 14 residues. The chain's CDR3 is CASSSDRAIPGYTF. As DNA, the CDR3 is TGTGCCAGTAGTTCGGACAGGGCAATTCCCGGCTACACCTTC.

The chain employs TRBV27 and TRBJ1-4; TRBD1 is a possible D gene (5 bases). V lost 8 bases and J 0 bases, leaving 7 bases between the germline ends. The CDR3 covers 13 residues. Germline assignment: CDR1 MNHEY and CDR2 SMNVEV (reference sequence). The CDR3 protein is CASGGATNEKLFF. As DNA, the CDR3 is TGTGCCAGCGGGGGGGCAACTAATGAAAAACTGTTTTTT. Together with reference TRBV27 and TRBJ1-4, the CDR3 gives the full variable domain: EAQVTQNPRYLITVTGKKLTVTCSQNMNHEYMSWYRQDPGLGLRQIYYSMNVEVTDKGDVPEGYKVSRKEKRNFPLILESPSPNQTSLYFCASGGATNEKLFFGSGTQLSVL.

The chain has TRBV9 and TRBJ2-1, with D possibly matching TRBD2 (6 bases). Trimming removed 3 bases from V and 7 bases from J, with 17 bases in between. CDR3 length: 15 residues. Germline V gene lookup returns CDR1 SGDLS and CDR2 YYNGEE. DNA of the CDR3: TGTGCCAGCAGCGCCCCCCCGGGAGCCGCAAATGAGCAGTTCTTC. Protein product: CASSAPPGAANEQFF.

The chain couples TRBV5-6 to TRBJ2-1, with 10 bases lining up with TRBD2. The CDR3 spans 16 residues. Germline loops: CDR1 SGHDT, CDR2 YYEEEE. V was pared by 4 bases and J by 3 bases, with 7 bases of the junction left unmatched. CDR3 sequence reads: CASSLPGTSDYNEQFF. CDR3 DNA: TGTGCCAGCAGCCTCCCGGGGACTAGCGACTACAATGAGCAGTTCTTC.

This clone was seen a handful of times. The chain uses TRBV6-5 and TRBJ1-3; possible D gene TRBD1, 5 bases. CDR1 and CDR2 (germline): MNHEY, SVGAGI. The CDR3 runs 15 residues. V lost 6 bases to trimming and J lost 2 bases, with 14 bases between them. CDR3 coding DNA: TGTGCCAGCAGCCCAGGCAGGGTGCCTGGAAACACCATATATTTT. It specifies CASSPGRVPGNTIYF.

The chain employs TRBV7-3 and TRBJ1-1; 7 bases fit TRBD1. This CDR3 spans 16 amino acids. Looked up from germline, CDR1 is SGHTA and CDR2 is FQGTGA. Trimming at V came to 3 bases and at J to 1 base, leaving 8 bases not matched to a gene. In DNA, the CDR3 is TGTGCCAGCAGCTTGGCAGGGGGGCCCACGAACACTGAAGCTTTCTTT. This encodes CASSLAGGPTNTEAFF.

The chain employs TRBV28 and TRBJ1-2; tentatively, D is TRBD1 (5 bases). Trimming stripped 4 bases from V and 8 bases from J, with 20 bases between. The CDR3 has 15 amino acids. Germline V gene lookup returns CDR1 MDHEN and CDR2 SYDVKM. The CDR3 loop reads CASSSTSVRQLGYTF. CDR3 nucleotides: TGTGCCAGCAGTTCCACCTCAGTTAGACAGCTAGGCTACACCTTC.

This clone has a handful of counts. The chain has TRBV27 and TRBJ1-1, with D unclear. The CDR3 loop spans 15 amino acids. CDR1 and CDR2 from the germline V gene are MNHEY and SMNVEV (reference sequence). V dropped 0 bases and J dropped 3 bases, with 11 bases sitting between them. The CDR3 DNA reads TGTGCCAGCAGTTTATCCAACCCGAGTGACACTGAAGCTTTCTTT. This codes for CASSLSNPSDTEAFF.

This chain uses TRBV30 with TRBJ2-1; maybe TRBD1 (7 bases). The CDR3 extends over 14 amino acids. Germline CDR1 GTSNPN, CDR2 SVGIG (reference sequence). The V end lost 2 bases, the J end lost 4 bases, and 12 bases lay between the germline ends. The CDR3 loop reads CAWSRQGGYNEQFF. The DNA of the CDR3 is TGTGCCTGGAGTAGGCAGGGGGGATACAATGAGCAGTTCTTC. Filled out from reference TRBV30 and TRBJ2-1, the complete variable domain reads SQTIHQWPATLVQPVGSPLSLECTVEGTSNPNLYWYRQAAGRGLQLLFYSVGIGQISSEVPQNLSASRPQDRQFILSSKKLLLSDSGFYLCAWSRQGGYNEQFFGPGTRLTVL.